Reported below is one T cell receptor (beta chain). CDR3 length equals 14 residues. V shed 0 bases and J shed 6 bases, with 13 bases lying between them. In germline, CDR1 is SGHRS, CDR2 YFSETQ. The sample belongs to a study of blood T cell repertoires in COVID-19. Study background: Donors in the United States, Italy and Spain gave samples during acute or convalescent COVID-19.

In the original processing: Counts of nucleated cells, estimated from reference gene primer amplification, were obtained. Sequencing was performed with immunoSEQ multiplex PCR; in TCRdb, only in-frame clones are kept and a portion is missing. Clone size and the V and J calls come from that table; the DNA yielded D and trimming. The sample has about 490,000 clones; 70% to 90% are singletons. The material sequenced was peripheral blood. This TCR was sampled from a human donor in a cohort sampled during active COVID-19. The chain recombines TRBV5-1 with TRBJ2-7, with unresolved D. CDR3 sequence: CASSLEPPPGEQYF. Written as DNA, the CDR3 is TGCGCCAGCAGCTTGGAACCGCCTCCAGGCGAGCAGTACTTC.